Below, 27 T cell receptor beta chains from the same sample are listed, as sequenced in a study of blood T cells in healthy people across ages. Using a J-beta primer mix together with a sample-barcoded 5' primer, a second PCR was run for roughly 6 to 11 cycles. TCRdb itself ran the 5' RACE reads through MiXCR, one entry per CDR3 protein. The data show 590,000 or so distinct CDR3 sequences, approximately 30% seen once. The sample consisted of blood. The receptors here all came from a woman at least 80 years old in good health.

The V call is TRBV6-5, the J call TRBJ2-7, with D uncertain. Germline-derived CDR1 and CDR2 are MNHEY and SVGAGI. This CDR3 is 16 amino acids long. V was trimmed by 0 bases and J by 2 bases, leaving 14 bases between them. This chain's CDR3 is CASSYSFAPPTYEQYF. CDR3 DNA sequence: TGTGCCAGCAGTTACTCGTTCGCGCCTCCTACCTACGAGCAGTACTTC.

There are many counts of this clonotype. CDR3: CASSFYAGPSYGYTF. Here the CDR3 DNA reads TGTGCCAGCAGCTTTTATGCCGGCCCTTCCTATGGCTACACCTTC. The gene calls are TRBV7-2 and TRBJ1-2; D not certain. V was trimmed by 3 bases and J by 4 bases, leaving 15 bases between them. CDR1 SGHTA and CDR2 FQGNSA come from the germline V gene. The length of the CDR3 is 15 residues.

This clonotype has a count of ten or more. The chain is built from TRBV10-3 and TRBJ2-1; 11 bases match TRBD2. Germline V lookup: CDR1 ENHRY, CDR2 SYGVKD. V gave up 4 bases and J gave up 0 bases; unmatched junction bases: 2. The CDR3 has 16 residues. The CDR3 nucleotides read TGTGCCATCAGTGGACTAGCGGGGACCTCCTACAATGAGCAGTTCTTC. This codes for CAISGLAGTSYNEQFF.

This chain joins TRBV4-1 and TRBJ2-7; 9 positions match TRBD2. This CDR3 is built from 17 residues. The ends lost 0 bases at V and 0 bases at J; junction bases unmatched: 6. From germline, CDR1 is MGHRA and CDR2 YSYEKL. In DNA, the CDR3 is TGCGCCAGCAGCCAAGAAGGGGTAGCGGGGGACTCCTACGAGCAGTACTTC. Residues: CASSQEGVAGDSYEQYF.

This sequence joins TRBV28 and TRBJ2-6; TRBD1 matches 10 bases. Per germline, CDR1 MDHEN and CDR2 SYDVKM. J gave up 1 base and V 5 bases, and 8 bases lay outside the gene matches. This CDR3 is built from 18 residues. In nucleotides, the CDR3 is TGTGCCAGCAGTCCCTCGACAGGGGGCGCGTCTGGGGCCAACGTCCTGACTTTC. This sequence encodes CASSPSTGGASGANVLTF.

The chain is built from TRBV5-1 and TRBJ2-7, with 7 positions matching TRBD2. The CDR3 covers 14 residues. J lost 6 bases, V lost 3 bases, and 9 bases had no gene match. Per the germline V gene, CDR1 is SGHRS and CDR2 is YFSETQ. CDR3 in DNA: TGCGCCAGCAGCTCCCCGGGGGGAAACGGCGAGCAGTACTTC. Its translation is CASSSPGGNGEQYF. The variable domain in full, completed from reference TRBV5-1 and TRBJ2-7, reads KAGVTQTPRYLIKTRGQQVTLSCSPISGHRSVSWYQQTPGQGLQFLFEYFSETQRNKGNFPGRFSGRQFSNSRSEMNVSTLELGDSALYLCASSSPGGNGEQYFGPGTRLTVT.

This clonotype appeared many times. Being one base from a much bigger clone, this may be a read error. CDR3 nucleotide sequence: TGCGCCAGCAGCATGGGAGCGGGCAAAAACATTCAGTACTTC. It codes for CASSMGAGKNIQYF. The chain employs TRBV5-1 and TRBJ2-4; possible D gene TRBD2, 6 bases. The CDR3 consists of 14 residues. Germline CDR1 is SGHRS and CDR2 is YFSETQ. V shed 4 bases and J shed 3 bases, with 11 bases lying between them.

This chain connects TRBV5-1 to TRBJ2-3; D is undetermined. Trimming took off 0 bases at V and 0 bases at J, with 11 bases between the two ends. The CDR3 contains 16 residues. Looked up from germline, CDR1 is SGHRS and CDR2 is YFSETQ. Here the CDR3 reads CASSLVAAKSTDTQYF. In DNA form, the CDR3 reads TGCGCCAGCAGCTTGGTGGCGGCGAAAAGCACAGATACGCAGTATTTT.

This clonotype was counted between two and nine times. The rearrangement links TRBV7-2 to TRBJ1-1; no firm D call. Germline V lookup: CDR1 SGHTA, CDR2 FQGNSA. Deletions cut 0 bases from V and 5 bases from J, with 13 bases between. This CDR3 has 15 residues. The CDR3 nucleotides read TGTGCCAGCAGCTTAGCGCGCGGTCGTTGGACTGAAGCTTTCTTT. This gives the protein CASSLARGRWTEAFF.

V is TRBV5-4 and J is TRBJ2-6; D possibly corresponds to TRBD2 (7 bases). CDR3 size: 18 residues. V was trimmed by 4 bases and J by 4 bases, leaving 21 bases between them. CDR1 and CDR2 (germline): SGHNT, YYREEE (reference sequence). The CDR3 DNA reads TGTGCCAGCAGCCATGGGGTGGGGGGGGCTTCAGGGGCCAACGTCCTGACTTTC. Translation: CASSHGVGGASGANVLTF.

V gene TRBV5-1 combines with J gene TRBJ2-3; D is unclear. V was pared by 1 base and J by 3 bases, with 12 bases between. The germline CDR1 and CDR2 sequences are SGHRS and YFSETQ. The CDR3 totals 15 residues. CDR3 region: CASSLLGIGTDTQYF. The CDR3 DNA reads TGCGCCAGCAGCTTGTTGGGCATAGGGACAGATACGCAGTATTTT.

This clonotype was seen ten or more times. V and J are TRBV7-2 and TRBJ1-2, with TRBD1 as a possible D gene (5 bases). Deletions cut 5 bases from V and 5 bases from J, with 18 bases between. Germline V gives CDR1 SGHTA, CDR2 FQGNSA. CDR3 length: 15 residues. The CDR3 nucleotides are TGTGCCAGCAGCGGAGGGGCAGGCTCTAGTTATGGCTACACCTTC. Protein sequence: CASSGGAGSSYGYTF.

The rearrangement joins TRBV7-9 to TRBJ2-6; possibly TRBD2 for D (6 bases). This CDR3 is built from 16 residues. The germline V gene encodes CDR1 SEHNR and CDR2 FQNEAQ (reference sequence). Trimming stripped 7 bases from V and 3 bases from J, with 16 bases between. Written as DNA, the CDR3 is TGTGCCAGCACCAAGGGAGGAGGGTTTGGGGCCAACGTCCTGACTTTC. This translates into CASTKGGGFGANVLTF. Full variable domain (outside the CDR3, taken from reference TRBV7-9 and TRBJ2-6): DTGVSQNPRHKITKRGQNVTFRCDPISEHNRLYWYRQTLGQGPEFLTYFQNEAQLEKSRLLSDRFSAERPKGSFSTLEIQRTEQGDSAMYLCASTKGGGFGANVLTFGAGSRLTVL.

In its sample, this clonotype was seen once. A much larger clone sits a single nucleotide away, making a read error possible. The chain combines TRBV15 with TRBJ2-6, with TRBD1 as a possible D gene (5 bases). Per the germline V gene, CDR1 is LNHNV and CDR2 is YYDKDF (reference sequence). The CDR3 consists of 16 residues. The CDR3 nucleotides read TGTGCCACCAGCAGACCCGGCCGACCTGGGGCCAACGTCCGGACTTTC. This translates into CATSRPGRPGANVRTF.

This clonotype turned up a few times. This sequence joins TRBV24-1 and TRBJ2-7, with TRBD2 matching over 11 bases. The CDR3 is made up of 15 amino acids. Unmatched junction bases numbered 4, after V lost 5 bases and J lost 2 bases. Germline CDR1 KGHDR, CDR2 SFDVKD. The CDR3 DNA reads TGTGCCACCAGTGGTACTAGCGGGAGTACCTACGAGCAGTACTTC. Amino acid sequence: CATSGTSGSTYEQYF.

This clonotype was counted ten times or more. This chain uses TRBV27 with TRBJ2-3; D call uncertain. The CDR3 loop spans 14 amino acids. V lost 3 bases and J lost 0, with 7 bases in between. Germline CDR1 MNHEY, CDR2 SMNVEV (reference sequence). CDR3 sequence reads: CASSLRVSTDTQYF. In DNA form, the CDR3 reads TGTGCCAGCAGTTTGCGTGTGAGCACAGATACGCAGTATTTT.

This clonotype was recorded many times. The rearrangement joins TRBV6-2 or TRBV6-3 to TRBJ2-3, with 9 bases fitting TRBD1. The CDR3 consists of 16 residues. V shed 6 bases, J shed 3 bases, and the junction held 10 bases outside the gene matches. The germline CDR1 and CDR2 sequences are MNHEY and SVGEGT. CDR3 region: CASSHGQGRGTDTQYF. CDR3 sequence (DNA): TGTGCCAGCAGCCACGGACAGGGGAGGGGTACAGATACGCAGTATTTT.

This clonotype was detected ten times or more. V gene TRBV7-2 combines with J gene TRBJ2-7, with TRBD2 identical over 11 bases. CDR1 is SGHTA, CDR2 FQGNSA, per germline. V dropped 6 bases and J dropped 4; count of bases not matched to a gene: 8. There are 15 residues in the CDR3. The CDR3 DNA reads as TGTGCCAGCAGTGTTAGCGGGGGGGCAGTATACGAGCAGTACTTC. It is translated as CASSVSGGAVYEQYF.

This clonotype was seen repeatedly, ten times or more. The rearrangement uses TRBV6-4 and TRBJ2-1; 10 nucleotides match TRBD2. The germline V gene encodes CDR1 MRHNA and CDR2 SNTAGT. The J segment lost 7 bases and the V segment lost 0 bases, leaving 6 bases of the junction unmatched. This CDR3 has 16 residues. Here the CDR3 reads CASSDSNSGGWNEQFF. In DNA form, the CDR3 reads TGTGCCAGCAGTGACTCGAATAGCGGGGGGTGGAATGAGCAGTTCTTC.

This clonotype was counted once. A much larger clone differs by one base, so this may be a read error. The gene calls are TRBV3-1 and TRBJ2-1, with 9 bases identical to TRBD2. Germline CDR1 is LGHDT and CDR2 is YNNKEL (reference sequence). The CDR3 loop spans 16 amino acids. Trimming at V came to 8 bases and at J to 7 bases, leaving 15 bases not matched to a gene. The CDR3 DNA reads TGTGCCAGCCGCCTCTCGCTAGCGGGATTCGGGAATGAGCAGTTCTTC. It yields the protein CASRLSLAGFGNEQFF.

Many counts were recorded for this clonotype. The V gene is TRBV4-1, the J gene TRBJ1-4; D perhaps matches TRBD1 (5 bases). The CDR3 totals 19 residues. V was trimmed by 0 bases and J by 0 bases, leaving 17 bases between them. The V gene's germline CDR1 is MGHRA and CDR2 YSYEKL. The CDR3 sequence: CASSQDSLGEYATNEKLFF. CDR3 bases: TGCGCCAGCAGCCAAGATAGTTTGGGGGAATATGCAACTAATGAAAAACTGTTTTTT.

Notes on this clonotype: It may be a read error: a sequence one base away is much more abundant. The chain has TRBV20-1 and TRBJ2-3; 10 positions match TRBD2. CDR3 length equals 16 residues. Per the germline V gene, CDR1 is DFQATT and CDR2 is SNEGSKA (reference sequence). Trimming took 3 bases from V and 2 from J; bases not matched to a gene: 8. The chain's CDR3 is CSARGLAGVNTDTQYF. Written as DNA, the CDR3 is TGCAGTGCTAGGGGGCTAGCGGGGGTTAACACAGATACGCAGTATTTT.

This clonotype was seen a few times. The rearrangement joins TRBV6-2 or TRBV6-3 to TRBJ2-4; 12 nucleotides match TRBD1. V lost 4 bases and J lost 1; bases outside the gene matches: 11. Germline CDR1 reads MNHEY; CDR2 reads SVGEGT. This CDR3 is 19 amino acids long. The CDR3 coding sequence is TGTGCCAGCAGTTCGAGCGGGACAGGGGGCTCAAGGGCCAAAAACATTCAGTACTTC. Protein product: CASSSSGTGGSRAKNIQYF.

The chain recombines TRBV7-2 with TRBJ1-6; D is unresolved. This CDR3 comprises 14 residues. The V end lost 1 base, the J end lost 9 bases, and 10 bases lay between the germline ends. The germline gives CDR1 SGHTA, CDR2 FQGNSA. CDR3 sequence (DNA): TGTGCCAGCAGCTTAGTTAGTCAGAGTTCACCCCTCCACTTT. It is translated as CASSLVSQSSPLHF.

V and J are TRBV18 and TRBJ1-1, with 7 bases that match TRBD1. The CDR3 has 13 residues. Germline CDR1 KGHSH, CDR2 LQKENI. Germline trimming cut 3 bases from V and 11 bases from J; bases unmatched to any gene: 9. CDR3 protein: CASSPSGQVEAFF. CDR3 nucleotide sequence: TGTGCCAGCTCACCCAGCGGACAGGTCGAGGCTTTCTTT.

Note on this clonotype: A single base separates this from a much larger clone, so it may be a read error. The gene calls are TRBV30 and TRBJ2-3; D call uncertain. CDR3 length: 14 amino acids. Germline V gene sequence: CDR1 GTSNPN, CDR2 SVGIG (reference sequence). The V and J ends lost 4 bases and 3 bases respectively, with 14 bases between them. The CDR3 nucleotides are TGTGCCTGGACCCTCACGGTCGGGACAGATACGCAGTATTTT. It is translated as CAWTLTVGTDTQYF.

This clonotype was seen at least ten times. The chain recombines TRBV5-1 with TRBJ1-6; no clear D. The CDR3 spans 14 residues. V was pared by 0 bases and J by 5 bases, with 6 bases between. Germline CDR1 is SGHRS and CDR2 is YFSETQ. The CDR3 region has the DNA TGCGCCAGCAGCTTGGGAGAAGATAATTCACCCCTCCACTTT. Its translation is CASSLGEDNSPLHF.